These 31 T cell receptor beta chains were all obtained from the same sample, sequenced in a study of beta chain features in type 1 diabetes. No cognate antigen is known for these TCRs. The isolated RNA, all of it, was reverse transcribed, so expressed TCRB transcripts were what got sequenced. Only in-frame clones appear in the TCRdb table, and some are missing; sequencing was by immunoSEQ multiplex PCR. Of hundreds of thousands of clones in the sample, 10% to 15% were seen once. Overall study findings and caveats: For Type 1 diabetes patients, all four CD4+ subsets carried TCRB CDR3s that were moderately but significantly shorter.

The sequenced sample was naive CD4+ T cells from blood. These receptors were taken from a man aged 18 to 29 with type 1 diabetes.

In its sample, this clone was seen a few times. The chain links TRBV4-1 to TRBJ1-5; D may be TRBD1 (6 bases). V was trimmed by 4 bases and J by 7 bases, leaving 14 bases between them. Germline-derived CDR1 and CDR2 are MGHRA and YSYEKL. This CDR3 comprises 14 residues. CDR3 nucleotides: TGCGCCAGCAGCCTAGAGGGGGAACGGCAGCCCCAGCATTTT. Its protein is CASSLEGERQPQHF.

Note on this clone: Different DNA sequences within this sample yield the same CDR3. The rearrangement uses TRBV29-1 and TRBJ1-2, with 7 bases identical to TRBD1. The germline CDR1 and CDR2 sequences are SQVTM and ANQGSEA. The CDR3 length is 12 residues. Trimming cost V 6 bases and J 2 bases; bases outside gene matches: 3. The CDR3 spells CSVRQGNYGYTF. CDR3 DNA: TGCAGCGTAAGACAGGGAAACTATGGCTACACCTTC.

The chain links TRBV15 to TRBJ2-3; D is tentatively TRBD1 or TRBD2 (5 bases each). Germline CDR1 reads LNHNV; CDR2 reads YYDKDF (reference sequence). The ends were cut back, 1 base at V and 2 bases at J, with 7 bases in the middle. The CDR3 totals 14 residues. The CDR3 region is CATSRGGVTDTQYF. In nucleotides, the CDR3 is TGTGCCACCAGCAGAGGAGGGGTCACAGATACGCAGTATTTT.

The chain uses TRBV18 and TRBJ1-1; no clear D gene. The V gene lost 0 bases and the J gene lost 1 base, with 9 bases spanning the gap. This CDR3 is built from 15 residues. The germline V gene has CDR1 KGHSH and CDR2 LQKENI. This chain's CDR3 is CASSPPARRNTEAFF. CDR3 nucleotides: TGTGCCAGCTCACCACCTGCTCGGAGGAACACTGAAGCTTTCTTT.

The chain is built from TRBV7-8 and TRBJ2-7, with 7 positions matching TRBD1. The CDR3 is 14 amino acids. Trimming took 5 bases from V and 2 from J; bases not matched to a gene: 6. Germline V gene data show CDR1 as SGHVS and CDR2 as FQNEAQ. Written as DNA, the CDR3 is TGTGCCAGCAGCCTACGGACAGGTACCTACGAGCAGTACTTC. Amino acid sequence: CASSLRTGTYEQYF.

The rearrangement uses TRBV11-2 and TRBJ1-1, with no clear D. V lost 5 bases and J 6 bases, leaving 13 bases between the germline ends. The V gene's germline CDR1 is SGHAT and CDR2 FQNNGV. CDR3 length equals 13 residues. The CDR3 DNA sequence: TGTGCCAGCAGCGCCGGACCCGAGTCTGAAGCTTTCTTT. Translating it yields CASSAGPESEAFF.

The sample holds a few counts of this clone. The genes are TRBV14 and TRBJ2-1; 11 bases line up with TRBD2. Germline V CDR1 and CDR2: SGHDN, FVKESK. The V segment lost 0 bases and the J segment 8 bases; nucleotides outside the gene matches: 9. This CDR3 comprises 17 residues. CDR3 DNA: TGTGCCAGCAGCCAAGATAAGCTAGCGGGGGGCAGGGATGAGCAGTTCTTC. Translation: CASSQDKLAGGRDEQFF.

The chain is built from TRBV25-1 and TRBJ1-6; D call uncertain. The CDR3 has 15 amino acids. The germline V and J ends were trimmed by 1 base and 10 bases, with 14 bases remaining between them. Germline-derived CDR1 and CDR2 are MGHDK and SYGVNS. CDR3 loop: CASSEFGPPGSPLHF. CDR3 DNA: TGTGCCAGCAGTGAATTCGGGCCCCCTGGGTCACCCCTCCACTTT. Combining the CDR3 with reference TRBV25-1 and TRBJ1-6 gives the whole variable domain EADIYQTPRYLVIGTGKKITLECSQTMGHDKMYWYQQDPGMELHLIHYSYGVNSTEKGDLSSESTVSRIRTEHFPLTLESARPSHTSQYLCASSEFGPPGSPLHFGNGTRLTVT.

This clone appeared a few times. The chain employs TRBV5-1 and TRBJ2-7, with D tentatively TRBD1 (6 bases). From germline, CDR1 is SGHRS and CDR2 YFSETQ. The CDR3 is 11 amino acids. V was pared by 2 bases and J by 7 bases, with 7 bases between. The CDR3 sequence is CASSFDREQYF. CDR3 in DNA: TGCGCCAGCAGCTTTGACAGGGAGCAGTACTTC. Supplemented by reference TRBV5-1 and TRBJ2-7, the full variable domain reads KAGVTQTPRYLIKTRGQQVTLSCSPISGHRSVSWYQQTPGQGLQFLFEYFSETQRNKGNFPGRFSGRQFSNSRSEMNVSTLELGDSALYLCASSFDREQYFGPGTRLTVT.

The CDR3 DNA reads as TGCAGCGGCGGAACAGCATCTTGGGGGGAGCTGTTTTTT. Protein product: CSGGTASWGELFF. V usage is TRBV29-1 and J usage is TRBJ2-2, with unresolved D. CDR3 length equals 13 residues. V was trimmed by 7 bases and J by 8 bases, leaving 17 bases between them. CDR1 is SQVTM and CDR2 is ANQGSEA in the germline V gene.

V usage is TRBV19 and J usage is TRBJ1-5; D is unresolved. The CDR3 is made up of 13 amino acids. The germline V and J ends were trimmed by 3 bases and 4 bases, with 7 bases remaining between them. Germline V gene lookup returns CDR1 LNHDA and CDR2 SQIVND (reference sequence). CDR3 loop: CASSINGNQPQHF. In DNA, the CDR3 is TGTGCCAGTAGTATTAACGGTAATCAGCCCCAGCATTTT.

V usage is TRBV7-9 and J usage is TRBJ2-7, with 7 bases fitting TRBD2. The CDR3 runs 16 residues. The V gene end was trimmed by 6 bases and the J gene end by 3 bases; junction bases not matched to a gene: 14. The germline V gene encodes CDR1 SEHNR and CDR2 FQNEAQ (reference sequence). The CDR3 DNA reads as TGTGCCAGCAGTCCCTCCGCGGTCCTAGCGGACTACGAGCAGTACTTC. Its translation: CASSPSAVLADYEQYF.

This clone was seen a few times. The chain couples TRBV21-1 to TRBJ2-3; the table's TRBD1 call for D was not verified on the DNA. TRBV21-1 is flagged as a pseudogene. This CDR3 region has 16 residues. DNA of the CDR3: TGTGCCAGCTTACAGGACAGGGGCTCTAGCACAGATACGCAGTATTTT. Residues: CASLQDRGSSTDTQYF.

The chain carries TRBV6-6 and TRBJ2-7; TRBD1 or TRBD2 may be the D gene (5 bases each). Germline V gives CDR1 MNHNY, CDR2 SVGAGI (reference sequence). CDR3 length: 14 residues. V was clipped by 6 bases and J by 2 bases, with 14 bases between them. The CDR3 protein is CASSPGTEAYEQYF. The CDR3, as DNA: TGTGCCAGCAGCCCCGGGACCGAGGCCTACGAGCAGTACTTC.

V gene TRBV29-1 combines with J gene TRBJ2-5; the D gene is possibly TRBD1 (5 bases). CDR1 SQVTM and CDR2 ANQGSEA come from the germline V gene. Between the trimmed V and J ends, which lost 7 bases and 5 bases, there was a span of 14 bases. The CDR3 consists of 12 residues. The CDR3 coding sequence is TGCAGCGCCAAAGAAGGGGCTGAGACCCAGTACTTC. Residues: CSAKEGAETQYF. Full variable domain (rest looked up from reference TRBV29-1 and TRBJ2-5): SAVISQKPSRDICQRGTSLTIQCQVDSQVTMMFWYRQQPGQSLTLIATANQGSEATYESGFVIDKFPISRPNLTFSTLTVSNMSPEDSSIYLCSAKEGAETQYFGPGTRLLVL.

The rearrangement links TRBV25-1 to TRBJ2-1; unclear D gene. Germline-derived CDR1 and CDR2 are MGHDK and SYGVNS. The CDR3 sequence is 13 residues long. Trimming removed 3 bases from V and 5 bases from J, with 8 bases in between. The CDR3 sequence: CASSDINNNEQFF. CDR3 nucleotide sequence: TGTGCCAGCAGTGATATAAACAACAATGAGCAGTTCTTC. Together with reference TRBV25-1 and TRBJ2-1, the CDR3 gives the full variable domain: EADIYQTPRYLVIGTGKKITLECSQTMGHDKMYWYQQDPGMELHLIHYSYGVNSTEKGDLSSESTVSRIRTEHFPLTLESARPSHTSQYLCASSDINNNEQFFGPGTRLTVL.

The rearrangement joins TRBV27 to TRBJ1-6; D call uncertain. Trimming pared 3 bases from V and 9 bases from J, leaving 12 bases between. CDR3 length: 14 residues. The V gene's germline CDR1 is MNHEY and CDR2 SMNVEV (reference sequence). DNA for the CDR3: TGTGCCAGCAGTTTCCGGTGGGAAGGTTCACCCCTCCACTTT. Translating it yields CASSFRWEGSPLHF.

The chain links TRBV5-1 to TRBJ2-5, with D possibly being TRBD1 (6 bases). Germline V gene sequence: CDR1 SGHRS, CDR2 YFSETQ. The CDR3 length is 14 residues. The ends were cut back, 4 bases at V and 5 bases at J, with 15 bases in the middle. Here the CDR3 reads CASSQTGGVETQYF. CDR3 nucleotide sequence: TGCGCCAGCAGCCAGACAGGTGGGGTGGAGACCCAGTACTTC.

The chain employs TRBV6-5 and TRBJ1-4; 7 bases are shared with TRBD1. CDR1 and CDR2 (germline): MNHEY, SVGAGI. The CDR3 is made up of 14 amino acids. V trimming: 5 bases; J trimming: 4 bases; junction bases outside the gene matches: 4. CDR3 residues: CASSRTGGNEKLFF. CDR3 DNA sequence: TGTGCCAGCAGTAGGACAGGCGGTAATGAAAAACTGTTTTTT.

This sequence joins TRBV7-9 and TRBJ2-7; D call uncertain. This CDR3 spans 13 amino acids. Germline values: CDR1 SEHNR, CDR2 FQNEAQ (reference sequence). With 4 bases removed from V and 4 bases from J, the gap between germline ends came to 11 bases. The CDR3 coding sequence is TGTGCCAGCAGCTCAGAGGTCGTTTACGAGCAGTACTTC. Translating gives CASSSEVVYEQYF.

The V and J genes are TRBV18 and TRBJ2-7, with TRBD1 identical over 8 bases. The CDR3 contains 15 residues. Germline CDR1 reads KGHSH; CDR2 reads LQKENI. Trimming took 2 bases from V and 0 from J; bases not matched to a gene: 3. The CDR3 sequence is CASSPGQGDSYEQYF. For the CDR3, the DNA is TGTGCCAGCTCACCAGGACAGGGTGACTCCTACGAGCAGTACTTC.

The chain has TRBV10-3 and TRBJ1-2; TRBD1 aligns across 7 bases. The CDR3 is 16 amino acids. The germline V gene has CDR1 ENHRY and CDR2 SYGVKD. V was clipped by 5 bases and J by 4 bases; unmatched bases: 13. This chain's CDR3 is CAISPGQTGLGYGYTF. DNA of the CDR3: TGTGCCATCAGTCCGGGACAGACCGGGCTCGGCTATGGCTACACCTTC.

Worth noting for this clone: This same CDR3 is encoded by further DNA sequences in the sample. This rearrangement joins TRBV4-1 to TRBJ2-7, with 8 bases matching TRBD1. V shed 1 base, J shed 2 bases, and the junction held 4 bases outside the gene matches. The CDR3 is made up of 15 amino acids. Germline V lookup: CDR1 MGHRA, CDR2 YSYEKL. The CDR3 loop is CASSQGAGGPYEQYF. Here the CDR3 DNA reads TGCGCCAGCAGCCAAGGGGCAGGGGGCCCCTACGAGCAGTACTTC.

This clone turned up a few times. The chain is built from TRBV19 and TRBJ2-5; 11 positions agree with TRBD1. V was pared by 5 bases and J by 1 base, with 9 bases of the junction left unmatched. This CDR3 has 17 amino acids. The V gene's germline CDR1 is LNHDA and CDR2 SQIVND (reference sequence). The CDR3 DNA is TGTGCCAGTAGTCCTCAGGCCGGGACAGGGGGCCAAGAGACCCAGTACTTC. Its protein product is CASSPQAGTGGQETQYF.

This clone was seen a handful of times. J is TRBJ2-7 and V is TRBV28; maybe TRBD1 (6 bases). The CDR3 length is 13 residues. Trimming removed 10 bases from V and 4 bases from J, with 17 bases in between. Germline V lookup: CDR1 MDHEN, CDR2 SYDVKM. CDR3 loop: CATAGVNAYEQYF. Here the CDR3 DNA reads TGTGCCACCGCAGGGGTCAATGCGTACGAGCAGTACTTC.

A few counts support this clone. V gene TRBV29-1 combines with J gene TRBJ1-3; the D is unclear. This CDR3 is built from 11 residues. Germline-derived CDR1 and CDR2 are SQVTM and ANQGSEA. Trimming stripped 4 bases from V and 6 bases from J, with 7 bases between. In DNA form, the CDR3 reads TGCAGCGTTGTGGAGTCAAACACCATATATTTT. Residues: CSVVESNTIYF.

The sample holds a few counts of this clone. The chain is built from TRBV4-2 and TRBJ2-2, with TRBD2 matching 7 bases. This CDR3 has 19 residues. Germline V gene lookup returns CDR1 LGHNA and CDR2 YNFKEQ. J was trimmed by 1 base and V by 0 bases; bases with no gene match: 11. This CDR3 is CASSQDRAAGNLNTGELFF. For the CDR3, the DNA is TGTGCCAGCAGCCAAGATAGGGCAGCGGGGAATCTGAACACCGGGGAGCTGTTTTTT.

This clone was recorded a few times. The rearrangement links TRBV2 to TRBJ2-5; the match to TRBD2 covers 10 bases. Looked up from germline, CDR1 is SNHLY and CDR2 is FYNNEI. The V gene end was trimmed by 1 base and the J gene end by 6 bases; junction bases not matched to a gene: 11. This CDR3 has 17 amino acids. CDR3 amino acids: CASSEVRVAGGQKTQYF. Written as DNA, the CDR3 is TGTGCCAGCAGTGAAGTGAGGGTAGCGGGGGGCCAGAAGACCCAGTACTTC.

The gene calls are TRBV28 and TRBJ1-4; 7 bases map to TRBD1. V trimming: 3 bases; J trimming: 2 bases; junction bases outside the gene matches: 0. The germline V gene has CDR1 MDHEN and CDR2 SYDVKM. This CDR3 contains 14 residues. The CDR3 loop is CASSLTGTNEKLFF. The CDR3 region has the DNA TGTGCCAGCAGTTTGACAGGGACTAATGAAAAACTGTTTTTT.

This clone has only a few counts. The same CDR3 can be traced to other DNA sequences in this sample. The chain links TRBV29-1 to TRBJ2-5; 14 nucleotides agree with TRBD2. The V gene end was trimmed by 4 bases and the J gene end by 4 bases; junction bases not matched to a gene: 5. The CDR3 extends over 15 amino acids. Germline values: CDR1 SQVTM, CDR2 ANQGSEA. CDR3 in amino acids: CSVAGTSGGGETQYF. CDR3 coding DNA: TGCAGCGTTGCGGGGACTAGCGGGGGTGGAGAGACCCAGTACTTC.

This clone was found a few times. The chain couples TRBV21-1 to TRBJ1-1; the table's D call, TRBD1, was not checked against the DNA. TRBV21-1 is assigned pseudogene status. CDR3 length equals 15 residues. The CDR3 here is CASSALTGINTEAFF. The CDR3 DNA reads TGTGCCAGCAGCGCCTTGACAGGGATTAACACTGAAGCTTTCTTT.